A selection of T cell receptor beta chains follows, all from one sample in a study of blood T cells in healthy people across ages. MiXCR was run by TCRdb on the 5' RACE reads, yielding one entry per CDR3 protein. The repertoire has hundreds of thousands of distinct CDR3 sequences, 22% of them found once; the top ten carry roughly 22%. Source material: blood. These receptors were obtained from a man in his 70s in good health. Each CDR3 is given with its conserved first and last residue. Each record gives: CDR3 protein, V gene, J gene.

CATKAWVRFRGTEAFF	TRBV5-6	TRBJ1-1
CASSSRGDRVNTGELFF	TRBV7-8	TRBJ2-2
CASSLGLAGLNIQYF	TRBV7-3	TRBJ2-4
CSATHGGGRGNQPQHF	TRBV20-1	TRBJ1-5
CASSVSGGLNTEAFF	TRBV9	TRBJ1-1
CASPDSRGGYNEQFF	TRBV6-1	TRBJ2-1
CASSLRTGKDTQYF	TRBV11-3	TRBJ2-3
CASSDTGFTAKLFF	TRBV6-1	TRBJ1-4
CASTIQGAGEQFF	TRBV19	TRBJ2-1
CASSQDARTSGYTF	TRBV14	TRBJ1-2
CASSFYVQGIETQYF	TRBV7-6	NA
CASSLLVGQSYEQYF	TRBV12-3/TRBV12-4	TRBJ2-7
CSARDLRRGVTEAFF	TRBV20-1	TRBJ1-1
CASSRDYSLYEQYF	TRBV4-2	TRBJ2-7
CASSPGTGDLGYTF	TRBV3-1	TRBJ1-2
CASSLRGTSGGYNEQFF	TRBV7-3	TRBJ2-1
CASSPQPGQSEHETQYF	TRBV7-9	TRBJ2-5
CASSASLRDEQFF	TRBV25-1	TRBJ2-1
CASSEGGVQETQYF	TRBV25-1	TRBJ2-5
CASNFPGAAEAFF	TRBV7-9	TRBJ1-1
CSVAPNTGELFF	TRBV29-1	TRBJ2-2
CASSTVGLADTQYF	TRBV19	TRBJ2-3
CASSPPRHRLDTEAFF	TRBV12-3/TRBV12-4	TRBJ1-1
CASSYSWGNTEAFF	TRBV6-6	TRBJ1-1
CASSYTDTDTQYF	TRBV6-5	TRBJ2-3
CSVYKVEEAQRNEQFF	TRBV29-1	NA
CASSLVVRVDQPQHF	TRBV7-2	TRBJ1-5
CASTRGGLSETQYF	TRBV19	TRBJ2-5
CSVRAQGKNTEAFF	TRBV20-1	TRBJ1-1
CASSSLGQGVHTQYF	TRBV6-6	TRBJ2-3
CASIGVSGSSYNGQFF	TRBV28	TRBJ2-1
CASQGFGTNEKLFF	TRBV25-1	TRBJ1-4
CAISSPDTQYF	TRBV10-3	TRBJ2-3
CASSPTGLTSTQYF	TRBV7-3	TRBJ2-3
CASTRTAGTDTQYF	TRBV12-3/TRBV12-4	TRBJ2-3
CASSQDYGSLAGEQYF	TRBV4-2	TRBJ2-7
CASSQGAGAGVYNEQFF	TRBV4-1	NA
CASSRGLVTLQTGELFF	TRBV5-1	TRBJ2-2
CASSQTGGGTEAFF	TRBV5-1	TRBJ1-1
CSALLIRSYNEQFF	TRBV20-1	TRBJ2-1
CSVEVRGLETQYF	TRBV29-1	TRBJ2-5
CASSLSSDYEQYF	TRBV28	TRBJ2-7
CASSRGQEPNQPQHF	TRBV16	TRBJ1-5
CASSRQRGDTQYF	TRBV11-2	TRBJ2-3
CAWSVPGTAKNIQYF	TRBV30	TRBJ2-4
CASSPGQGTPGELFF	TRBV6-4	TRBJ2-2
CASSLVGSRSYNEQFF	TRBV7-2	TRBJ2-1
CASKKPGTEAFF	TRBV2	TRBJ1-1
CASSPGRGNGYTF	TRBV18	TRBJ1-2
CSASGDAQHF	TRBV20-1	TRBJ1-5
CASSSASGGDSLDTQYF	TRBV12-3/TRBV12-4	TRBJ2-3
CASSPNRGFYEQYF	TRBV4-2	NA
CASFQTGGGRTSEAFF	TRBV5-1	TRBJ1-1
CASSQEIGNEQFF	TRBV7-8	NA
CASSSLLGSADTQYF	TRBV5-6	TRBJ2-3